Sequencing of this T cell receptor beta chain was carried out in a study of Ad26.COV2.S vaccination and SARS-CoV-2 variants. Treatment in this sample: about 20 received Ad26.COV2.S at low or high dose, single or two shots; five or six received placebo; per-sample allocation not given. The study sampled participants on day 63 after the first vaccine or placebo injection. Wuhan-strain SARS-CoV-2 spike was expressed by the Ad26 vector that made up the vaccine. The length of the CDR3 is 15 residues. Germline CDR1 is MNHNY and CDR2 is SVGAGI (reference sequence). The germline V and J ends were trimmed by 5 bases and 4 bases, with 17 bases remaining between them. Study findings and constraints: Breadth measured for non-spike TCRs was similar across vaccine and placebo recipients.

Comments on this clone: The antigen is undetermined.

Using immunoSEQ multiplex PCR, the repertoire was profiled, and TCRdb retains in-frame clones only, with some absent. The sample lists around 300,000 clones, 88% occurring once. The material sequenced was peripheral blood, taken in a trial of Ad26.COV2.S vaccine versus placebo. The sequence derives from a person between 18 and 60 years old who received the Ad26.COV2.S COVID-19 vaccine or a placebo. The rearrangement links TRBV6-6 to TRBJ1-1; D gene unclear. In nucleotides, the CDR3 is TGTGCCAGCAGTATACCAGAGGAGTCCTCCACTGAAGCTTTCTTT. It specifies CASSIPEESSTEAFF.